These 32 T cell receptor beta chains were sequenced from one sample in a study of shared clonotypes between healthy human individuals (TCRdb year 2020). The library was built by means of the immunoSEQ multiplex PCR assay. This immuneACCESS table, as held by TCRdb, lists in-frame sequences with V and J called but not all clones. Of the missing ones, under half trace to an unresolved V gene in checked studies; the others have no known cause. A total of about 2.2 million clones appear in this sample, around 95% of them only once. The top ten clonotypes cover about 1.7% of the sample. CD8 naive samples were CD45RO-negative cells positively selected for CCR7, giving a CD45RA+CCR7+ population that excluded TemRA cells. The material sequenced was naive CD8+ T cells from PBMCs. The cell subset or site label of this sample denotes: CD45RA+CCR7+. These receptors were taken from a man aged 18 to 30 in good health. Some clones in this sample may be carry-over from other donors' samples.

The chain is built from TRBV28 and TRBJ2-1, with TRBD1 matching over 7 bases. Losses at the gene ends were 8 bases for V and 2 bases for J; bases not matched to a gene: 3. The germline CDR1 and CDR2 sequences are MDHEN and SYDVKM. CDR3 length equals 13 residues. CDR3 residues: CASWGTAYNEQFF. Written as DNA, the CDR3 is TGTGCCAGCTGGGGGACAGCCTACAATGAGCAGTTCTTC. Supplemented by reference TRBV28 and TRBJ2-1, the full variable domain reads DVKVTQSSRYLVKRTGEKVFLECVQDMDHENMFWYRQDPGLGLRLIYFSYDVKMKEKGDIPEGYSVSREKKERFSLILESASTNQTSMYLCASWGTAYNEQFFGPGTRLTVL.

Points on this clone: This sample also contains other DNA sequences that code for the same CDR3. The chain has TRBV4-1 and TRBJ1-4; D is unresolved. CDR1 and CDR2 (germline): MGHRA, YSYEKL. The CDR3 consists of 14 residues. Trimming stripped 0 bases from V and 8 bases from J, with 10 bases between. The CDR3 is CASSQEVQGEKLFF. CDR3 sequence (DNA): TGCGCCAGCAGCCAAGAGGTCCAAGGAGAAAAACTGTTTTTT.

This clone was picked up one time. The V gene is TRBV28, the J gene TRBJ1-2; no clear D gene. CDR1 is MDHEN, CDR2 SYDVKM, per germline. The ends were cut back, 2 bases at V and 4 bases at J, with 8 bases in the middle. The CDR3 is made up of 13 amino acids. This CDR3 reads CASSLTQLYGYTF. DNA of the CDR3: TGTGCCAGCAGTTTAACACAGCTCTATGGCTACACCTTC.

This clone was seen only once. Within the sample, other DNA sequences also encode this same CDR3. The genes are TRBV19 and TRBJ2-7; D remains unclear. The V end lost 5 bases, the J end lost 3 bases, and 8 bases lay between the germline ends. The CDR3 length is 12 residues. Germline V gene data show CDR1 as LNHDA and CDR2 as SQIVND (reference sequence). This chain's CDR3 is CASSADGYEQYF. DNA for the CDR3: TGTGCCAGTAGTGCGGACGGCTACGAGCAGTACTTC.

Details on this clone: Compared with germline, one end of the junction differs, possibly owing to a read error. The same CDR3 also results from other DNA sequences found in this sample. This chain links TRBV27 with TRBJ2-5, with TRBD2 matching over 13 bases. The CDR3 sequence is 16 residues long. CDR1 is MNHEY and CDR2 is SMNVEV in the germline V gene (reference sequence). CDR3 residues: CASSPGTSGVKETQYF. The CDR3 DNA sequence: TGTGCCAGCAGTCCCGGGACTAGCGGGGTCAAAGAGACTCAGTACTTC.

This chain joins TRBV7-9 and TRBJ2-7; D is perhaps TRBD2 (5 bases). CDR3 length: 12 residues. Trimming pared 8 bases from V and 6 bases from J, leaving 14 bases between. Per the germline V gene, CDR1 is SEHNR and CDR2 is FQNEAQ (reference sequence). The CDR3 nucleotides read TGTGCCAGCGTCCCACCCGGGGTCGAGCAGTACTTC. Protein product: CASVPPGVEQYF.

The chain's CDR3 is CASRTRLADNQETQYF. The CDR3 DNA follows: TGTGCCAGTAGGACCCGACTAGCGGACAACCAAGAGACCCAGTACTTC. The gene calls are TRBV19 and TRBJ2-5; 9 positions match TRBD2. Looked up from germline, CDR1 is LNHDA and CDR2 is SQIVND (reference sequence). After removal of 6 bases from V and 0 bases from J, the junction contained 8 bases not matched to a gene. This CDR3 contains 16 residues. The complete variable domain, with remaining parts taken from reference TRBV19 and TRBJ2-5, reads DGGITQSPKYLFRKEGQNVTLSCEQNLNHDAMYWYRQDPGQGLRLIYYSQIVNDFQKGDIAEGYSVSREKKESFPLTVTSAQKNPTAFYLCASRTRLADNQETQYFGPGTRLLVL.

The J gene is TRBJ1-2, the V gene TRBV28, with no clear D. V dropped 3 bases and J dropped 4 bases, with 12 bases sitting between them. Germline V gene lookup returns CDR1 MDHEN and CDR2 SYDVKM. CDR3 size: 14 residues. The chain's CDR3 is CASSLIKGVYGYTF. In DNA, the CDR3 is TGTGCCAGCAGTTTGATAAAGGGAGTCTATGGCTACACCTTC.

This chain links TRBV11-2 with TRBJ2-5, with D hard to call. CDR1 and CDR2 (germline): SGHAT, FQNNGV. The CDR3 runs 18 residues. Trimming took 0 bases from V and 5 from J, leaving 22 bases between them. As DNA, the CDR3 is TGTGCCAGCAGCTTAGATCAGCTGTTGGAAGGATATCGGGAGACCCAGTACTTC. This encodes CASSLDQLLEGYRETQYF. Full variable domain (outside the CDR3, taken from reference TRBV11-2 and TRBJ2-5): EAGVAQSPRYKIIEKRQSVAFWCNPISGHATLYWYQQILGQGPKLLIQFQNNGVVDDSQLPKDRFSAERLKGVDSTLKIQPAKLEDSAVYLCASSLDQLLEGYRETQYFGPGTRLLVL.

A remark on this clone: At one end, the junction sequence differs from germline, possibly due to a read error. CDR3 sequence: CASSQIIGTTIYF. As DNA, the CDR3 is TGTGCCAGCAGCCAGATTATTGGAACCACCATATATTTT. The chain joins TRBV6-5 to TRBJ1-3; D remains ambiguous. The CDR3 totals 13 residues. CDR1 MNHEY and CDR2 SVGAGI come from the germline V gene.

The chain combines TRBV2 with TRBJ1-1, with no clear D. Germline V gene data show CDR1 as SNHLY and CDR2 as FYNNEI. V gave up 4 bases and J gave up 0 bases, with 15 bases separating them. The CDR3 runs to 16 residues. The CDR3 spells CASSVGRPAMNTEAFF. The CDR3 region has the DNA TGTGCCAGCAGTGTTGGTCGACCGGCAATGAACACTGAAGCTTTCTTT.

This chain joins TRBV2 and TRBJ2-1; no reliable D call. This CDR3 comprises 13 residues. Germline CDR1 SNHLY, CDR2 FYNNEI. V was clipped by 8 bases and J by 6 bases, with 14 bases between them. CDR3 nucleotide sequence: TGTGCCAGCTTAAAGCCGTGGGGCAATGAGCAGTTCTTC. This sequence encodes CASLKPWGNEQFF.

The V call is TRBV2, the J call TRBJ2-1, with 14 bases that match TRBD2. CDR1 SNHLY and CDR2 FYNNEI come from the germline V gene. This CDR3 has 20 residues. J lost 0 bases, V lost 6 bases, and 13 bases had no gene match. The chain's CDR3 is CASSHLVRTSGGSSYNEQFF. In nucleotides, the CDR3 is TGTGCCAGCAGCCACCTGGTTCGGACTAGCGGGGGGAGCTCCTACAATGAGCAGTTCTTC.

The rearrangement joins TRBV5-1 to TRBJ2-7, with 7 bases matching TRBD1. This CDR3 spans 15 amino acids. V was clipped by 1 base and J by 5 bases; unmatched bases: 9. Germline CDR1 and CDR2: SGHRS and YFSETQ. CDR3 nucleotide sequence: TGCGCCAGCAGCTTGACAGGGGATCCCCTCCACGAGCAGTACTTC. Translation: CASSLTGDPLHEQYF.

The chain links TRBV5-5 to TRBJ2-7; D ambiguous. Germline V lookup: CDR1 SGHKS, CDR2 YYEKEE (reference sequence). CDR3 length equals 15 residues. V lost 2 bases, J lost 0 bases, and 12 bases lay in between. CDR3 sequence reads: CASSLVLGYSYEQYF. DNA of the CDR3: TGTGCCAGCAGCTTAGTCCTGGGTTACTCCTACGAGCAGTACTTC.

For the CDR3, the DNA is TGCGCCAGCAGCTTGGTGGGTCTCTTGAGCACAGATACGCAGTATTTT. It codes for CASSLVGLLSTDTQYF. This chain uses TRBV5-1 with TRBJ2-3; D not resolved. Germline values: CDR1 SGHRS, CDR2 YFSETQ. Trimming left V 0 bases short and J 0 bases short, with 11 bases between. This CDR3 spans 16 amino acids.

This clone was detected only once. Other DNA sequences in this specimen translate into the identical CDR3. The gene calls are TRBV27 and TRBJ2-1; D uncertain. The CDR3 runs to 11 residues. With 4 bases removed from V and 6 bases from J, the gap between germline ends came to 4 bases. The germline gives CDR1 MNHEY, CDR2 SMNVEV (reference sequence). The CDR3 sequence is CASSWFNEQFF. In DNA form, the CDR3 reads TGTGCCAGCAGTTGGTTCAATGAGCAGTTCTTC.

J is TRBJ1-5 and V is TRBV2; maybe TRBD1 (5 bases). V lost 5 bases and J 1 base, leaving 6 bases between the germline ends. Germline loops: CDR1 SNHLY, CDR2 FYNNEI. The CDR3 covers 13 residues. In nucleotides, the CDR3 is TGTGCCAGCAGTTACAGGAGCAATCAGCCCCAGCATTTT. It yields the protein CASSYRSNQPQHF.

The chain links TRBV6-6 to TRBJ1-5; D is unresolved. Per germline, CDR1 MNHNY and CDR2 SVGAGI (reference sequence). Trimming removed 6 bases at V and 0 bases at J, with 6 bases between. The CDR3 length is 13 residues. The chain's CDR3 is CASSEYSNQPQHF. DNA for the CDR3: TGTGCCAGCAGCGAGTATAGCAATCAGCCCCAGCATTTT.

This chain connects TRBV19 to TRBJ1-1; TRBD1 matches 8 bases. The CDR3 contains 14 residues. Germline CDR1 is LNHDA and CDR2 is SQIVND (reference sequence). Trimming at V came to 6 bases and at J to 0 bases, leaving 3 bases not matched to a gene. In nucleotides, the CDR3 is TGTGCCAGTAGAGTGGGACAGGTGAACACTGAAGCTTTCTTT. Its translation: CASRVGQVNTEAFF.

The CDR3 protein is CASSLGTGNSYEQYF. In DNA, the CDR3 is TGTGCCAGCAGCTTGGGGACAGGGAACTCCTACGAGCAGTACTTC. The chain links TRBV7-9 to TRBJ2-7, with 9 positions matching TRBD1. Germline lookup yields CDR1 SEHNR and CDR2 FQNEAQ (reference sequence). V lost 3 bases, J lost 0 bases, and 3 bases stayed unmatched. This CDR3 has 15 amino acids.

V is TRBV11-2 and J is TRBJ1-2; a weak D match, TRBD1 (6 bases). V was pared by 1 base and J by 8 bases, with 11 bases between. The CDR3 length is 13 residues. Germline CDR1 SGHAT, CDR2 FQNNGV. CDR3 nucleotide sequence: TGTGCCAGCAGCTTAGCCCCAGGGACAGGCTACACCTTC. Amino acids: CASSLAPGTGYTF.

The CDR3 protein is CASSYFRGGNEKLFF. Here the CDR3 DNA reads TGTGCCAGCAGTTATTTCAGGGGCGGGAATGAAAAACTGTTTTTT. The V and J genes are TRBV6-5 and TRBJ1-4, with D possibly TRBD1 on 6 matching bases. Germline CDR1 is MNHEY and CDR2 is SVGAGI. CDR3 length equals 15 residues. Trimming stripped 3 bases from V and 5 bases from J, with 13 bases between.

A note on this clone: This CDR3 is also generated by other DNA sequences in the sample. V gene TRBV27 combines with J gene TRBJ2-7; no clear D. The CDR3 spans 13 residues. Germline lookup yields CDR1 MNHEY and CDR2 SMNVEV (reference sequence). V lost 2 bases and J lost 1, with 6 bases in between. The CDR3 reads CASSLHGSYEQYF. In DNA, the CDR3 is TGTGCCAGCAGTTTACATGGGTCCTACGAGCAGTACTTC.

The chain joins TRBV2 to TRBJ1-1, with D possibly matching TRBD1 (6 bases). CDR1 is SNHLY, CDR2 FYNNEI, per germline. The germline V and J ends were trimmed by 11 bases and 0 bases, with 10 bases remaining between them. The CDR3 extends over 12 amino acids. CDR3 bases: TGTGCCGGAGGGGGTATGAACACTGAAGCTTTCTTT. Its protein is CAGGGMNTEAFF.

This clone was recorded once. DNA of the CDR3: TGTGCCAGCAGTCCCCGGGGGGGTGGGCGAGGTAATCAGCCCCAGCATTTT. This codes for CASSPRGGGRGNQPQHF. The chain carries TRBV27 and TRBJ1-5; possibly TRBD1 for D (5 bases). The CDR3 runs 17 residues. Germline loops: CDR1 MNHEY, CDR2 SMNVEV (reference sequence). Trimming removed 5 bases at V and 4 bases at J, with 21 bases between.

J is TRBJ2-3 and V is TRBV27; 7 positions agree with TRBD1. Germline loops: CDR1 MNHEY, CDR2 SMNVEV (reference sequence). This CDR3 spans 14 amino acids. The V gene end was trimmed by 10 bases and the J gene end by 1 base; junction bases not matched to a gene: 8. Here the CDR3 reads CATKNRGGTDTQYF. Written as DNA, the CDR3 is TGTGCCACCAAAAACAGGGGAGGCACAGATACGCAGTATTTT.

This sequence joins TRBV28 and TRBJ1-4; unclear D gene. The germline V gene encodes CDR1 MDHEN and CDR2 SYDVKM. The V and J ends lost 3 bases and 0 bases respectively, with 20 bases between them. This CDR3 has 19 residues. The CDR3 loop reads CASSFPPEIGVTTNEKLFF. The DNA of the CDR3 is TGTGCCAGCAGTTTTCCGCCCGAAATCGGCGTCACAACTAATGAAAAACTGTTTTTT.

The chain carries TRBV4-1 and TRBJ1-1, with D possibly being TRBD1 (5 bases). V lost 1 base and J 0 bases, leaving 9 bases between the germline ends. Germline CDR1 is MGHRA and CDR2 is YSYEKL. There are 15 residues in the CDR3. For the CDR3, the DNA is TGCGCCAGCAGCCAAGCACAGGTGATGAACACTGAAGCTTTCTTT. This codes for CASSQAQVMNTEAFF.

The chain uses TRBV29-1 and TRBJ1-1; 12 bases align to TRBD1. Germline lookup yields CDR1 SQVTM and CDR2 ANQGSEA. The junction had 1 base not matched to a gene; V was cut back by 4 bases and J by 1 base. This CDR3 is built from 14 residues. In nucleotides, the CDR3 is TGCAGCGTTGGGGACAGGGGGCCGAACACTGAAGCTTTCTTT. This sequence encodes CSVGDRGPNTEAFF.

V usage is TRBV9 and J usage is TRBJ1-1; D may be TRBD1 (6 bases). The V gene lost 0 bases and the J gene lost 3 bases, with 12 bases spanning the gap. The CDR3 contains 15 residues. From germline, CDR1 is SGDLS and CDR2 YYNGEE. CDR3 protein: CASSVVAGDHTEAFF. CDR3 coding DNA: TGTGCCAGCAGCGTAGTAGCAGGGGACCACACTGAAGCTTTCTTT.

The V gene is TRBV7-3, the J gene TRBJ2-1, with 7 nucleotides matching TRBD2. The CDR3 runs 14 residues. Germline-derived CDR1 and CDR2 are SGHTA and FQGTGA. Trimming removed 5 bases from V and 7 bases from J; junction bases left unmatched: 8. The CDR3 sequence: CASSLRGGSNEQFF. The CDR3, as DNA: TGTGCCAGCAGCCTCCGCGGCGGGAGTAATGAGCAGTTCTTC.